What follows is one T cell receptor (beta chain) and its context. Its antigen remains unknown. Compared with germline, one end of the junction differs, possibly owing to a read error. The investigators made TCR beta cDNA from approximately 0.5 ug total RNA, using a constant-region primer. What produced the TCR beta libraries was three nested multiplex PCR rounds using slightly modified ARM-PCR. PCR rounds one and two used TRBV1-TRBV30 forward primers with a C-beta reverse primer for approximately 10 cycles each. TCRdb independently ran MiXCR on the multiplex PCR reads; one entry per CDR3 protein. The data contain about 190,000 distinct CDR3 sequences, roughly 80% of them singletons. The data were taken from a study of tumor-infiltrating lymphocytes in primary liver carcinoma. Overall study results and limits: Relative to tumor region pairs, the tumor-adjacent and tumor-blood pairs showed overlap that was lower. Just about 7-25% of leading clones were found in every one of five regions.

This CDR3 is 16 amino acids long. CDR1 SGHAT and CDR2 FQNNGV come from the germline V gene. Starting material for RNA and DNA co-extraction consisted of about 17-30 mg of unsorted bulk tissue. There were over 80% viable tumor cells in every single sample of tumor. This chain uses TRBV11-2 with TRBJ2-1; D possibly corresponds to TRBD2 (6 bases). The sequencing input was tumor tissue from primary liver carcinoma. The TCR originated in a man aged 35 to 55 with primary liver carcinoma and hepatitis B virus infection. The CDR3 bases are TGTGCCAGCAGCTCGCTACTAACGGGAGTCGTCGATGAGCAGTTTTTC. This translates into CASSSLLTGVVDEQFF. Looking up the rest from reference TRBV11-2 and TRBJ2-1 gives the full variable domain: EAGVAQSPRYKIIEKRQSVAFWCNPISGHATLYWYQQILGQGPKLLIQFQNNGVVDDSQLPKDRFSAERLKGVDSTLKIQPAKLEDSAVYLCASSSLLTGVVDEQFFGPGTRLTVL.